What follows is one T cell receptor beta chain and its context. Its antigen is as yet unknown. The junction shows a germline mismatch at one end, possibly a read error. CDR1 SGHRS and CDR2 YFSETQ come from the germline V gene. The CDR3 extends over 14 amino acids. This entry is derived from a study of T cell responses to AZD1222 COVID-19 vaccine. Pooled together were second doses at about 4 or about 12 weeks. Study-wide points: Clonal diversity was possibly underestimated, and white British individuals and females predominated among donors.

Clones were sequenced by immunoSEQ multiplex PCR, and TCRdb holds only the in-frame ones, with some missing. The table has 150,000 to 200,000 clones, 85% to 95% seen once. The material was peripheral blood, obtained 28 days after the second AZD1222 dose. The chain links TRBV5-1 to TRBJ1-1, with D possibly matching TRBD1 (6 bases). This receptor was obtained from an adult who received the AZD1222 COVID-19 vaccine. The CDR3 loop is CASRLDSLNTEAFF. CDR3 DNA sequence: TGCGCCAGCAGGTTGGACAGCCTCAACACTGAAGCTTTCTTT. Looking up the rest from reference TRBV5-1 and TRBJ1-1 gives the full variable domain: KAGVTQTPRYLIKTRGQQVTLSCSPISGHRSVSWYQQTPGQGLQFLFEYFSETQRNKGNFPGRFSGRQFSNSRSEMNVSTLELGDSALYLCASRLDSLNTEAFFGQGTRLTVV.